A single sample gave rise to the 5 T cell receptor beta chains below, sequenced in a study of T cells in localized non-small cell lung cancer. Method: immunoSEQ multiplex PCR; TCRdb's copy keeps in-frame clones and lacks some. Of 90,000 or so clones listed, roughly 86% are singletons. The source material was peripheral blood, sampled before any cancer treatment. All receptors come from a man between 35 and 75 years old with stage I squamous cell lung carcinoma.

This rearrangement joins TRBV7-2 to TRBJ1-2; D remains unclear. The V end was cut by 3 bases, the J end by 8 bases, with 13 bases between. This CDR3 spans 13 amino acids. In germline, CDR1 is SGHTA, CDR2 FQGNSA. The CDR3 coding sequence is TGTGCCAGCAGCTTTAAGGCGTCGGGCGGCTACACCTTC. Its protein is CASSFKASGGYTF. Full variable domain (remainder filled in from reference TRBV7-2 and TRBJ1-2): GAGVSQSPSNKVTEKGKDVELRCDPISGHTALYWYRQSLGQGLEFLIYFQGNSAPDKSGLPSDRFSAERTGGSVSTLTIQRTQQEDSAVYLCASSFKASGGYTFGSGTRLTVV.

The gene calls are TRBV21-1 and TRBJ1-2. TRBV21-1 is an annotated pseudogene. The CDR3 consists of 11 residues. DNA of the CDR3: TGTGCCAGCCCGCTGGGGGGTGGCTACACCTTC. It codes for CASPLGGGYTF.

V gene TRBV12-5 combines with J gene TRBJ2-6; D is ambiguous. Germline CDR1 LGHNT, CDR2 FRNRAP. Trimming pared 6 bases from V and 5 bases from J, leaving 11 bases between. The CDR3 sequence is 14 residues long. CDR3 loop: CASGSSERANVLTF. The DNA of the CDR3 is TGTGCTAGTGGCTCATCGGAGAGGGCCAACGTCCTGACTTTC.

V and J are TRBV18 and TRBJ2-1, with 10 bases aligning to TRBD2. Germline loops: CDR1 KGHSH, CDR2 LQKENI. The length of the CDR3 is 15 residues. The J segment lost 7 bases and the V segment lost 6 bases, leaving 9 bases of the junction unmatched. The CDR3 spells CASSTGTSASNEQFF. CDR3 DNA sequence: TGTGCCAGCTCTACCGGGACTAGCGCTAGTAATGAGCAGTTCTTC.

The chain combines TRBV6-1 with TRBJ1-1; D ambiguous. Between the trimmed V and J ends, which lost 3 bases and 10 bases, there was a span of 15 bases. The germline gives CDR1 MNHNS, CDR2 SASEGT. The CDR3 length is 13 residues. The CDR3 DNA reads TGTGCCAGCAGTGATAACAGTCTAATTCGAGCTTTCTTT. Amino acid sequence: CASSDNSLIRAFF.